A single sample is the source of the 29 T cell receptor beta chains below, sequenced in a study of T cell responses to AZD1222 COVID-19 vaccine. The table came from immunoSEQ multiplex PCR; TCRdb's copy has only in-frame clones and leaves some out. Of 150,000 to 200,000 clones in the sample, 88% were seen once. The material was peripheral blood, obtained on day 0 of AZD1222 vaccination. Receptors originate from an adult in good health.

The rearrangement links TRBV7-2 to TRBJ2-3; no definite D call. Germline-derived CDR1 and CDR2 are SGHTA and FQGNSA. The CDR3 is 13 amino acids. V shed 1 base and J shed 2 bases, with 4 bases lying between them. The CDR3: CASSLDPTDTQYF. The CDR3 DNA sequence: TGTGCCAGCAGCTTAGACCCCACAGATACGCAGTATTTT.

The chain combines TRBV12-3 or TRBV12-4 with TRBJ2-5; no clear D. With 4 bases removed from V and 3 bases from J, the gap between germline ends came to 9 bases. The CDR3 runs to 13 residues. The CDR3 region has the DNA TGTGCCAGCAGTTCGCACGGTAAAGAGACCCAGTACTTC. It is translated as CASSSHGKETQYF.

For the CDR3, the DNA is TGTGCCAGCAGCTCCAACGTCCGTGGGAAGGGCTACACCTTC. Its translation: CASSSNVRGKGYTF. The chain couples TRBV7-9 to TRBJ1-2; D unresolved. Between the trimmed V and J ends, which lost 4 bases and 8 bases, there was a span of 17 bases. The CDR3 length is 14 residues. Germline V gives CDR1 SEHNR, CDR2 FQNEAQ (reference sequence).

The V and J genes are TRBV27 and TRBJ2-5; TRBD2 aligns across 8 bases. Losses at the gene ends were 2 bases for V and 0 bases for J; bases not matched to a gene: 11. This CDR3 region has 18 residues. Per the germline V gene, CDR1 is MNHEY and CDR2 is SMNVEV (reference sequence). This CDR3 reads CASSLIGASGRYQETQYF. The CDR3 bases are TGTGCCAGCAGTTTAATTGGTGCTAGCGGGCGGTACCAAGAGACCCAGTACTTC.

The CDR3 sequence is CASSVDPATGELFF. The CDR3, as DNA: TGTGCCAGCAGCGTAGATCCGGCTACCGGGGAGCTGTTTTTT. The chain couples TRBV9 to TRBJ2-2; D uncertain. Trimming pared 0 bases from V and 5 bases from J, leaving 8 bases between. Germline CDR1 reads SGDLS; CDR2 reads YYNGEE. The CDR3 contains 14 residues.

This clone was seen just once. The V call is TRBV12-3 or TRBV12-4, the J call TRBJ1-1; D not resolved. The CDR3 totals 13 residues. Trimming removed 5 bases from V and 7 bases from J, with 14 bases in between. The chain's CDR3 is CASSPGGGDEAFF. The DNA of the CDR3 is TGTGCCAGCAGTCCGGGCGGTGGGGATGAAGCTTTCTTT.

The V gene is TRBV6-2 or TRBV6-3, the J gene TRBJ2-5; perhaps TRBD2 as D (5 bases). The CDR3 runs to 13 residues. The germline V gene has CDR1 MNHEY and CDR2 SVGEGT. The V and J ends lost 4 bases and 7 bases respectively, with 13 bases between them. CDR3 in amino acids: CASSLSSAGTQYF. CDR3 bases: TGTGCCAGCAGTTTGTCTTCGGCGGGGACCCAGTACTTC.

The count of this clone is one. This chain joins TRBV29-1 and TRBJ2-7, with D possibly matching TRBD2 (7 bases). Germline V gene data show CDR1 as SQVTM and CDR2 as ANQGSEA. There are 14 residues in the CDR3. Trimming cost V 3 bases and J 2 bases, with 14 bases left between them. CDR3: CSVEGARGAYEQYF. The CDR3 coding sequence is TGCAGCGTTGAGGGGGCCCGGGGGGCCTACGAGCAGTACTTC.

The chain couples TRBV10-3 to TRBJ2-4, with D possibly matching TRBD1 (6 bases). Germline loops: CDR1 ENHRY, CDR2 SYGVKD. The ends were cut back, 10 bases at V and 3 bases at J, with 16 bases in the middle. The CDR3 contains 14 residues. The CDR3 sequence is CATETGQGKNIQYF. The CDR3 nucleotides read TGTGCCACTGAAACAGGGCAAGGCAAAAACATTCAGTACTTC.

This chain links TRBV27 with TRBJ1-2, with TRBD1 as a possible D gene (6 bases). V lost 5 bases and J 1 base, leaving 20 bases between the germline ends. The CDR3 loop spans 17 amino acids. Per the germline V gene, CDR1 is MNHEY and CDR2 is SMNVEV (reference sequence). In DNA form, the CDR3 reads TGTGCCAGCAGTCTTAAAGTTGGGGGGGGCTATAACTATGGCTACACCTTC. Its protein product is CASSLKVGGGYNYGYTF.

The CDR3 DNA reads TGTGCCAGCAGCGGGAGTGGGGCCAACGTCCTGACTTTC. Amino acid sequence: CASSGSGANVLTF. The chain combines TRBV5-4 with TRBJ2-6; tentative D call: TRBD2 (5 bases). V was trimmed by 4 bases and J by 3 bases, leaving 5 bases between them. From germline, CDR1 is SGHNT and CDR2 YYREEE (reference sequence). The CDR3 is 13 amino acids.

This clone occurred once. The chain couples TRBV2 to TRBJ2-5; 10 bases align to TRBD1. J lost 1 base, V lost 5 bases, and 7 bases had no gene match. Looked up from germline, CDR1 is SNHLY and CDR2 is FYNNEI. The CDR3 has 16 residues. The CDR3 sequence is CASSLGTGEAQETQYF. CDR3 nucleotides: TGTGCCAGCAGTCTTGGGACAGGGGAAGCCCAAGAGACCCAGTACTTC.

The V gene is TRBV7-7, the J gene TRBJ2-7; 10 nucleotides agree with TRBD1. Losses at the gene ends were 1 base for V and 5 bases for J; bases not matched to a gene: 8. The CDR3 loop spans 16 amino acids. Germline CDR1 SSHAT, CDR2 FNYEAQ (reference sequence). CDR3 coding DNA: TGTGCCAGCAGCTTAGTGCCCGGGACAGGGGTCAACGAGCAGTACTTC. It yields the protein CASSLVPGTGVNEQYF.

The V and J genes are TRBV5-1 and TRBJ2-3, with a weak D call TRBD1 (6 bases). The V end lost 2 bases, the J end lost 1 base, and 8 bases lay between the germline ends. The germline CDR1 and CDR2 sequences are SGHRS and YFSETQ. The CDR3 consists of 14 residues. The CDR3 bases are TGCGCCAGCAGCTTTGAGGGGGGCACAGATACGCAGTATTTT. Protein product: CASSFEGGTDTQYF.

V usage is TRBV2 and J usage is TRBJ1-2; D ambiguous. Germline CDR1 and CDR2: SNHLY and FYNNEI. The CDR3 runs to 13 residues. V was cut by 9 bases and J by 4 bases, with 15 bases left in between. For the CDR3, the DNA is TGTGCCAGTGGACTGCATTCTTCCTATGGCTACACCTTC. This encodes CASGLHSSYGYTF.

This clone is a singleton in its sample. The CDR3 bases are TGTGCCAGCAGCTTGGGTACTGTTCGGGGGCCACGGGATACGCAGTATTTT. The encoded protein is CASSLGTVRGPRDTQYF. The chain uses TRBV7-8 and TRBJ2-3; D is perhaps TRBD1 or TRBD2 (6 bases each). Trimming removed 3 bases at V and 6 bases at J, with 22 bases between. Germline-derived CDR1 and CDR2 are SGHVS and FQNEAQ. The CDR3 contains 17 residues.

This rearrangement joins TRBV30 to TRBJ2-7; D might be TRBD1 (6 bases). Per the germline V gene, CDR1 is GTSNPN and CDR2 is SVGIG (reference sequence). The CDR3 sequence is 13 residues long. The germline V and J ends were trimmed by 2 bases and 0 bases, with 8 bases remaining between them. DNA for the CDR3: TGTGCCTGGAGTAGGGGGAGCTCCTACGAGCAGTACTTC. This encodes CAWSRGSSYEQYF.

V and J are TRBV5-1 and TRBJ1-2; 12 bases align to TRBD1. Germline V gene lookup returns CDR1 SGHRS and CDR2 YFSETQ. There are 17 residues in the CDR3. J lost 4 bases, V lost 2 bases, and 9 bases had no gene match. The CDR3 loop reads CASSFSGTGGAGYGYTF. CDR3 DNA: TGCGCCAGCAGCTTCTCCGGGACAGGGGGCGCTGGCTATGGCTACACCTTC.

The CDR3 region has the DNA TGTGCCAGCAGCTCGGGACAGCCAAATTCACCCCTCCACTTT. Residues: CASSSGQPNSPLHF. The chain combines TRBV7-2 with TRBJ1-6, with 7 bases that match TRBD1. With V trimmed by 4 bases and J by 7 bases, 4 bases remained unmatched. This CDR3 spans 14 amino acids. The germline gives CDR1 SGHTA, CDR2 FQGNSA.

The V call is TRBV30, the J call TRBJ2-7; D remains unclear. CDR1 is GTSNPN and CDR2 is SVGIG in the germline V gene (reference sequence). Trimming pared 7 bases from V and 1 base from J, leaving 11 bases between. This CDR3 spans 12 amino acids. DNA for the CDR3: TGTGCCTTCCAGACGGAATCCTACGAGCAGTACTTC. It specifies CAFQTESYEQYF.

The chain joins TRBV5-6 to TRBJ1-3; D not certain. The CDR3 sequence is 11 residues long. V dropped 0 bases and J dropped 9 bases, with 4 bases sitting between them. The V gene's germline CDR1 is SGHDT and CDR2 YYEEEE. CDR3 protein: CASSLGSTIYF. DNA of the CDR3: TGTGCCAGCAGCTTGGGGAGCACCATATATTTT.

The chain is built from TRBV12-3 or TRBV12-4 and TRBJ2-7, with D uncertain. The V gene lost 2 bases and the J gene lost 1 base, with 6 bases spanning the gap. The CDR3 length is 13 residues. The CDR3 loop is CASSLHSSYEQYF. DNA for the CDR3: TGTGCCAGCAGTTTACACTCTTCCTACGAGCAGTACTTC.

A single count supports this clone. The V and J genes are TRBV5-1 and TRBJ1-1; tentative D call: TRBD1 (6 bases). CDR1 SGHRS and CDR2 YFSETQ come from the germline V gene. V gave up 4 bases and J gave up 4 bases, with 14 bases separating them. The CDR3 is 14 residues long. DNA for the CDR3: TGCGCCAGCAGCCAGGGACACGAAGGCACTGAAGCTTTCTTT. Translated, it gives CASSQGHEGTEAFF. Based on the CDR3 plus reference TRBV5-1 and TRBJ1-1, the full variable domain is KAGVTQTPRYLIKTRGQQVTLSCSPISGHRSVSWYQQTPGQGLQFLFEYFSETQRNKGNFPGRFSGRQFSNSRSEMNVSTLELGDSALYLCASSQGHEGTEAFFGQGTRLTVV.

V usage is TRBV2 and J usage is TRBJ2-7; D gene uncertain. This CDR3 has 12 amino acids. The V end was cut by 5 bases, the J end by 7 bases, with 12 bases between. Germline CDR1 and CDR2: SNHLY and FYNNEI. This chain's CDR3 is CASSPRALEQYF. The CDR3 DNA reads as TGTGCCAGCAGTCCCCGGGCACTGGAGCAGTACTTC.

The CDR3 DNA is TGTGCCAGCAGCTTGGACGATAGCTCCTACGAGCAGTACTTC. As protein: CASSLDDSSYEQYF. This rearrangement joins TRBV5-7 to TRBJ2-7; D not resolved. TRBV5-7 counts as an open reading frame of uncertain function. The CDR3 sequence is 14 residues long. Trimming removed 0 bases from V and 0 bases from J, with 7 bases in between.

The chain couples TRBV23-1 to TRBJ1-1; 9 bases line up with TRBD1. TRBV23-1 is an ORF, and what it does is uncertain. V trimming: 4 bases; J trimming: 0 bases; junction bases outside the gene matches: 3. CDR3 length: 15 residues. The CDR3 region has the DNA TGCGCCAGCAGTCCTGGACAGGGGATGAACACTGAAGCTTTCTTT. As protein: CASSPGQGMNTEAFF.

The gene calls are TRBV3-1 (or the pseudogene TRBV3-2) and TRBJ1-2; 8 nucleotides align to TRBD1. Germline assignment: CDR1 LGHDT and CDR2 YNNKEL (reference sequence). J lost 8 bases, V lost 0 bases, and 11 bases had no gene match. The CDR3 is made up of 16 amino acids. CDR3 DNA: TGTGCCAGCAGCCAAGATATTAGCGGAGGGGACAGGGGCTACACCTTC. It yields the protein CASSQDISGGDRGYTF.

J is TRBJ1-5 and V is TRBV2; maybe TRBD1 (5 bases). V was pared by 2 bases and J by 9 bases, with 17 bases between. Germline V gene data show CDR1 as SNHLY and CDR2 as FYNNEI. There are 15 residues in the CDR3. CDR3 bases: TGTGCCAGCAGTGAACCCTCGGGACTGGTGGGGCCCCAGCATTTT. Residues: CASSEPSGLVGPQHF.

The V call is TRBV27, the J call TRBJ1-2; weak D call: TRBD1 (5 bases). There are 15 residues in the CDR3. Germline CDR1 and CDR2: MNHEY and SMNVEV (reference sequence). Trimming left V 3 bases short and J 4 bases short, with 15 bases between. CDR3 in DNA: TGTGCCAGCAGTTTCCTCGCGGGGGAGGGCTATGGCTACACCTTC. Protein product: CASSFLAGEGYGYTF.